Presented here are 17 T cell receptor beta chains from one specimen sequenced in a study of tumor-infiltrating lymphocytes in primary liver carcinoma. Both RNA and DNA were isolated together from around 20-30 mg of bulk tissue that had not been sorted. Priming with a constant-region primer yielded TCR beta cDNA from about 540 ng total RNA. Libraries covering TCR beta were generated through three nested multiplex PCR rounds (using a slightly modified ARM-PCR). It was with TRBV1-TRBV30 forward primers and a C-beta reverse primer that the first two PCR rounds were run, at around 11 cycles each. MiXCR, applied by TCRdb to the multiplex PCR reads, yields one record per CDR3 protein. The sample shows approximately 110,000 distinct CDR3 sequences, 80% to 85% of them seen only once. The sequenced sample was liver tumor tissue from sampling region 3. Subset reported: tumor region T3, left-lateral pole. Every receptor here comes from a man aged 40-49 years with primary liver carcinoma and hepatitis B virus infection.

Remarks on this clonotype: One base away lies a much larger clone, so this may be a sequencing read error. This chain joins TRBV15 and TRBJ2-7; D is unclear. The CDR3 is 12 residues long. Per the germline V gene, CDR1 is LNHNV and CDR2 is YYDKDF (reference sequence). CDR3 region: CATRRDRREQYF. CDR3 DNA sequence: TGTGCCACCCGCAGAGATAGGCGCGAGCAGTACTTC.

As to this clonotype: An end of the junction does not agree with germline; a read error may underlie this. CDR3 DNA: TGTGCCAGCTCACCACGGGACATTGCTGGAGGGCCCCAACACTTC. This codes for CASSPRDIAGGPQHF. The V gene is TRBV18, the J gene TRBJ2-5; the D gene could be TRBD1 or TRBD2 (6 bases each). Germline V gene sequence: CDR1 KGHSH, CDR2 LQKENI. The CDR3 runs 15 residues.

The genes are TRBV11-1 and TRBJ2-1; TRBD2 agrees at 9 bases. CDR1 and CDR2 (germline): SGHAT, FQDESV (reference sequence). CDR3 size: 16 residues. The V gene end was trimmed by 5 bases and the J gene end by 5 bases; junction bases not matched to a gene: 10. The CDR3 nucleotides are TGTGCCAGCAGCACCATAGCGGGAGCGTATCACAATGAGCAGTTCTTC. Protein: CASSTIAGAYHNEQFF.

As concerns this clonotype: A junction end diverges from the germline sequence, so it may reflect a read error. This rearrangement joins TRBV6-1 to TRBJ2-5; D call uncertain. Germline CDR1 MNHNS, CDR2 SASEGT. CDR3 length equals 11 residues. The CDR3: CTSSYSETQYF. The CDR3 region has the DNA TGCACCAGCAGCTACTCGGAGACCCAGTACTTC.

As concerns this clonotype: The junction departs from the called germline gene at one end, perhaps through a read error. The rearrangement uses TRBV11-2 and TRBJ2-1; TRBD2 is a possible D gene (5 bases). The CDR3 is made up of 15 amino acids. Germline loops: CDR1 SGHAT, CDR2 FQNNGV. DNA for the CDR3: TGTGCCAGCAGTTCTCTAGCAGGAGGCGCCAATGACCAGTTCTTC. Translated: CASSSLAGGANDQFF.

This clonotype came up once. The CDR3 here is CASRRLAGMTGELFF. The CDR3 DNA follows: TGTGCCAGCCGACGACTAGCGGGAATGACAGGGGAGCTGTTTTTT. This chain links TRBV28 with TRBJ2-2, with 11 bases that match TRBD2. The CDR3 has 15 residues. The V segment lost 8 bases and the J segment 8 bases; nucleotides outside the gene matches: 10. Germline loops: CDR1 MDHEN, CDR2 SYDVKM.

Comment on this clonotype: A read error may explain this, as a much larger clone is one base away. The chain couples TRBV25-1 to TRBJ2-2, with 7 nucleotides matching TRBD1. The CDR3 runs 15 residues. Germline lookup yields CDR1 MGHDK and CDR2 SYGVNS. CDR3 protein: CASSELQGNTGEMFF. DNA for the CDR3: TGTGCCAGCAGTGAACTACAGGGGAACACCGGGGAGATGTTTTTT.

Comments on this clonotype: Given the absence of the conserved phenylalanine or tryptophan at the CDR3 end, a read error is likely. The CDR3 protein is CASSSRGSSVGACTDTQYL. The CDR3 DNA reads as TGTGCCAGCAGCTCTAGGGGAAGCTCTGTTGGAGCCTGCACAGATACGCAGTATTTG. The chain recombines TRBV11-1 with TRBJ2-3, with a weak D call TRBD1 (5 bases). Germline CDR1 is SGHAT and CDR2 is FQDESV (reference sequence). CDR3 size: 19 residues. Trimming stripped 4 bases from V and 1 base from J, with 24 bases between.

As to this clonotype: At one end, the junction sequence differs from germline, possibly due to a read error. The DNA of the CDR3 is TGTGCCAGCAATTACTTTCCGGGATTAGCGGGAGGAGGTGAGCAGTTCTTC. It codes for CASNYFPGLAGGGEQFF. The rearrangement uses TRBV6-5 and TRBJ2-1, with 10 bases lining up with TRBD2. Germline V gives CDR1 MNHEY, CDR2 SVGAGI. The length of the CDR3 is 17 residues.

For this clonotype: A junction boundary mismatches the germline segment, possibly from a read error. The CDR3, as DNA: TGTGCCAGCAACTTAGGGGGGGCTAGATGGAACACTGAAGCTTTATTT. As protein: CASNLGGARWNTEALF. The chain has TRBV5-4 and TRBJ1-1; D possibly corresponds to TRBD1 (6 bases). From germline, CDR1 is SGHNT and CDR2 YYREEE (reference sequence). This CDR3 is 16 amino acids long. The variable domain in full, completed from reference TRBV5-4 and TRBJ1-1, reads ETGVTQSPTHLIKTRGQQVTLRCSSQSGHNTVSWYQQALGQGPQFIFQYYREEENGRGNFPPRFSGLQFPNYSSELNVNALELDDSALYLCASNLGGARWNTEALFGQGTRLTVV.

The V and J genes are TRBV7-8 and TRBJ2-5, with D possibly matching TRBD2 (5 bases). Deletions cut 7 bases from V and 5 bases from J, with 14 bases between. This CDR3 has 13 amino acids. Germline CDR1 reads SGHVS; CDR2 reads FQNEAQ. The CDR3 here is CASNVGVQETQYF. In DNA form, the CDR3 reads TGTGCCAGCAACGTCGGGGTCCAGGAGACCCAGTACTTC.

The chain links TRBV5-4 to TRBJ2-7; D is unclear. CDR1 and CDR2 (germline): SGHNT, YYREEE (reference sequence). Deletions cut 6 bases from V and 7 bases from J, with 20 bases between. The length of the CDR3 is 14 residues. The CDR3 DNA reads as TGTGCCAGCAACCCCTACCTCTCATCCAGTGAGCAGTACTTC. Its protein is CASNPYLSSSEQYF.

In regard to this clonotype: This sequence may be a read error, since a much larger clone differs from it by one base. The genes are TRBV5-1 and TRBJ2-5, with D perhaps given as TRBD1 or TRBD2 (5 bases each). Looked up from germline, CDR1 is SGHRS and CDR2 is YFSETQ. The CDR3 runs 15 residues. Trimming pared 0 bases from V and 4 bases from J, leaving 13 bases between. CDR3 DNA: TGCGCCAGCAGCTTGGGGGCCGGGACCCCAGAGACCCAGTACTTC. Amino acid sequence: CASSLGAGTPETQYF.

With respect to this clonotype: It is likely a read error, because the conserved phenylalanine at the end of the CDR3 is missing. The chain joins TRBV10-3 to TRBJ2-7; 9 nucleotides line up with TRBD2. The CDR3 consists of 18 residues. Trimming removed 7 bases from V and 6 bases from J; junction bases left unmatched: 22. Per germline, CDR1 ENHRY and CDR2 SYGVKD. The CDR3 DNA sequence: TGTGCCATCAATGCTCCCCCCGGGACTAGCCTTACATCTGGCGAGCAGTACATC. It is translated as CAINAPPGTSLTSGEQYI.

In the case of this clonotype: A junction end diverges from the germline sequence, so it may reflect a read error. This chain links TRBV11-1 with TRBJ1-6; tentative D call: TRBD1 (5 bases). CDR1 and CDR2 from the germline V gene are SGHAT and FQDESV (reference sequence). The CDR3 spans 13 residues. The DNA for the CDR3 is TGTGCCAACAGCCGGACACTGGTTTCACGCCTCCATTTT. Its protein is CANSRTLVSRLHF.

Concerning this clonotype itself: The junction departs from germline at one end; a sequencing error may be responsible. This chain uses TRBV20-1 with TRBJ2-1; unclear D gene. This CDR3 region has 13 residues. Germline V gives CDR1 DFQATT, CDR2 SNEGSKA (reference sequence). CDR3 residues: CSAPPAAYSEQFF. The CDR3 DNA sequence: TGCAGTGCTCCTCCCGCCGCGTACAGTGAGCAGTTCTTC.

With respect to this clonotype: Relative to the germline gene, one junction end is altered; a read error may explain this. CDR3 amino acids: CVSSDFIGIRDDEQFF. In DNA form, the CDR3 reads TGTGTCAGCAGTGACTTTATTGGGATTCGGGACGATGAGCAGTTCTTC. The genes are TRBV6-6 and TRBJ2-1; perhaps D is TRBD1 or TRBD2 (5 bases each). This CDR3 has 16 amino acids. Germline CDR1 MNHNY, CDR2 SVGAGI (reference sequence).